This record covers a single T cell receptor beta chain. Its antigen is unidentified. Sequenced by immunoSEQ multiplex PCR; TCRdb stores in-frame clones only, minus some. The sample has 51,000 or so clones, 70% to 90% seen once. These data originate in a study of radiotherapy plus CTLA-4 blockade in lung cancer. Study-level background: Among all patients, approximately 17% showed objective responses, while roughly 28% had disease control. Study-level findings and limits: Following radiotherapy plus ipilimumab, tumor-derived TCR clones expanded in the blood. Early shifts in blood T cell clones, with interferon-beta, reportedly predicted response best.

It was focal radiation plus CTLA-4 blockade with ipilimumab that patients with chemo-refractory metastatic non-small-cell lung cancer received. CDR1 is SGHTA and CDR2 is FQGNSA in the germline V gene. V trimming: 5 bases; J trimming: 4 bases; junction bases outside the gene matches: 2. The CDR3 contains 13 residues. This material consisted of peripheral blood, taken from a patient treated with radiotherapy plus ipilimumab. The TCR was taken from a human donor with non-small cell lung cancer whose response to radiotherapy plus ipilimumab could not be evaluated. The V gene is TRBV7-2, the J gene TRBJ2-1; TRBD2 aligns across 7 bases. Here the CDR3 reads CASSRGDYNEQFF. The CDR3 bases are TGTGCCAGCAGCCGGGGGGATTACAATGAGCAGTTCTTC.